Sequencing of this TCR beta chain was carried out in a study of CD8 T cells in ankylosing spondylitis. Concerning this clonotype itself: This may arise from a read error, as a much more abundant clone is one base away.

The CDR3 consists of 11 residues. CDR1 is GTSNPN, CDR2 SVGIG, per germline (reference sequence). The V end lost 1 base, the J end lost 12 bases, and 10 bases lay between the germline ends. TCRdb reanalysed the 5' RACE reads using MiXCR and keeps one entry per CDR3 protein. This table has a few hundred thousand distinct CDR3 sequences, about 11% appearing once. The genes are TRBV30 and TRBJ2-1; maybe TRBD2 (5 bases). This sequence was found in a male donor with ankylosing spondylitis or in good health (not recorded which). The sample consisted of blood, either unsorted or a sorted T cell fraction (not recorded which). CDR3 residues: CAWSAPRGQFF. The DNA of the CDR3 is TGTGCCTGGAGTGCTCCCCGGGGGCAGTTCTTC.